This T cell receptor beta chain originates from a study of beta chain features in type 1 diabetes. Isolated RNA was reverse transcribed in full, so expressed TCRB transcripts were sequenced. Sequenced naive, central memory and regulatory T cell samples produced an average of around 3.5 million reads. Produced via immunoSEQ multiplex PCR; TCRdb's table is partial and in-frame only. This table has 330,000 or so clones, about 20% appearing once. Study conclusions and caveats: Patients' naive, central memory and regulatory TCRB repertoires appeared more alike than those of healthy donors.

Comment on this clone: The target antigen is unknown.

Looked up from germline, CDR1 is SGHVS and CDR2 is FNYEAQ. The V and J ends lost 5 bases and 5 bases respectively, with 13 bases between them. This CDR3 contains 14 residues. The receptor comes from a woman aged 18-35 years in good health. J is TRBJ2-1 and V is TRBV7-6, with a tentative D call TRBD1 (6 bases). Sequencing was done on a sample of naive CD4+ T cells from blood. As DNA, the CDR3 is TGTGCCAGCAGCAACCACAGGGAACACAATGAGCAGTTCTTC. Translated: CASSNHREHNEQFF.